Following are 7 T cell receptor beta chains from one sample sequenced in a study of cytomegalovirus exposure and HLA in healthy donors. The PCR contained 60 Vbeta and 13 Jbeta primers. The assay was immunoSEQ multiplex PCR, and TCRdb's table has in-frame clones only and misses some. The sample yields roughly 150,000 clones, over 70% seen once. The specimen sequenced was PBMCs. These receptors all stem from a male donor in good health and CMV-seronegative.

Note on this clone: Other DNA sequences in the same sample also yield this CDR3. The rearrangement links TRBV25-1 to TRBJ1-1, with TRBD1 matching over 9 bases. CDR3 size: 14 residues. Germline CDR1 is MGHDK and CDR2 is SYGVNS. V was pared by 3 bases and J by 3 bases, with 2 bases of the junction left unmatched. The CDR3 region has the DNA TGTGCCAGCAGTGACTGGACAGGGGACACTGAAGCTTTCTTT. Its translation is CASSDWTGDTEAFF.

The rearrangement links TRBV5-8 to TRBJ2-3, with D possibly matching TRBD1 (6 bases). CDR3 length equals 15 residues. In germline, CDR1 is SGHTS, CDR2 YDEGEE. Trimming took 0 bases from V and 4 from J, leaving 12 bases between them. The CDR3 DNA reads as TGTGCCAGCAGCTTGGAGGCAGGGGCCCCAGATACGCAGTATTTT. Its translation is CASSLEAGAPDTQYF.

The chain combines TRBV29-1 with TRBJ2-5, with 9 bases that match TRBD2. V lost 4 bases and J lost 7; bases outside the gene matches: 13. The length of the CDR3 is 15 residues. The germline V gene encodes CDR1 SQVTM and CDR2 ANQGSEA. The DNA for the CDR3 is TGCAGCGTTGGGGGGGCGGCGGGAGGGCGGGGGACCCAGTACTTC. It encodes CSVGGAAGGRGTQYF.

This clone was seen once. V usage is TRBV6-5 and J usage is TRBJ2-1; D is undetermined. Germline V gene data show CDR1 as MNHEY and CDR2 as SVGAGI. The length of the CDR3 is 9 residues. V was cut by 6 bases and J by 13 bases, with 7 bases left in between. CDR3 bases: TGTGCCAGCAGCCCAGGTCAGTTCTTC. Encoded protein: CASSPGQFF.

This clone was recorded only once. The chain carries TRBV27 and TRBJ2-2, with 16 bases aligning to TRBD2. The junction had 12 bases not matched to a gene; V was cut back by 5 bases and J by 6 bases. The germline CDR1 and CDR2 sequences are MNHEY and SMNVEV (reference sequence). This CDR3 comprises 19 residues. Here the CDR3 DNA reads TGTGCCAGCAGTACCACGGGACTAGCGGGAGGGGGATTGGCCGGGGAGCTGTTTTTT. Its translation is CASSTTGLAGGGLAGELFF.

The J gene is TRBJ2-7, the V gene TRBV30, with 8 bases aligning to TRBD2. Germline CDR1 and CDR2: GTSNPN and SVGIG (reference sequence). With V trimmed by 5 bases and J by 3 bases, 6 bases remained unmatched. The CDR3 is 13 residues long. The CDR3 spells CAWALAEGYEQYF. Written as DNA, the CDR3 is TGTGCCTGGGCACTAGCGGAGGGCTACGAGCAGTACTTC. The full variable domain, completed using reference TRBV30 and TRBJ2-7, is SQTIHQWPATLVQPVGSPLSLECTVEGTSNPNLYWYRQAAGRGLQLLFYSVGIGQISSEVPQNLSASRPQDRQFILSSKKLLLSDSGFYLCAWALAEGYEQYFGPGTRLTVT.

The chain carries TRBV10-1 and TRBJ1-3, with D perhaps TRBD1 (5 bases). Trimming pared 3 bases from V and 2 bases from J, leaving 20 bases between. Germline CDR1 is WNHNN and CDR2 is SYGVQD (reference sequence). The CDR3 loop spans 18 amino acids. The CDR3 region has the DNA TGCGCCAGCAGTGATACAGTGAAAAGGGGAAATACTGGAAACACCATATATTTT. The encoded protein is CASSDTVKRGNTGNTIYF.